These T cell receptor beta chains were read from a single sample in a study of blood T cells in healthy people across ages. Each CDR3 protein gets one entry after TCRdb re-called the 5' RACE reads with MiXCR. The sample consists of about 900,000 distinct CDR3 sequences, roughly 50% of them appearing once. Sample: blood. The receptors were gathered from a man younger than 40 in good health. Both conserved end residues are part of each CDR3. A D gene is named only where the DNA matches it firmly. Size values are once, few and many counts, or a class for expanded clones, and some rows have none.

clone_size j_call d_call v_call cdr3_aa cdr3_nt
few TRBJ1-1 - TRBV7-2 CASSFRTGAEAFF TGTGCCAGCAGCTTTAGGACGGGCGCTGAAGCTTTCTTT
few TRBJ2-3 - TRBV12-3/TRBV12-4 CASSFRPRGTDTQYF TGTGCCAGCAGTTTTCGGCCCCGTGGCACAGATACGCAGTATTTT
- TRBJ2-1 TRBD2 TRBV12-3/TRBV12-4 CASRARLAGGPSSYNEQFF TGTGCCAGCAGGGCAAGACTAGCGGGGGGCCCTAGCTCCTACAATGAGCAGTTCTTC
- TRBJ1-1 TRBD1 TRBV27 CASHHRGKAEAFF TGTGCCAGCCATCACAGGGGGAAGGCTGAAGCTTTCTTT
- TRBJ2-1 - TRBV4-3 CASSQVVGGASREQFF TGCGCCAGCAGCCAAGTCGTGGGGGGGGCCAGCCGTGAGCAGTTCTTC
- TRBJ2-7 - TRBV20-1 CSARVVTISEQYF TGCAGTGCTAGAGTTGTTACTATCTCCGAGCAGTACTTC
few TRBJ1-2 - TRBV2 CASSEALAVGYTF TGTGCCAGCAGTGAAGCGCTGGCAGTTGGCTACACCTTC
- TRBJ1-2 TRBD1 TRBV20-1 CSVATGSLGSGYTF TGCAGTGTAGCGACAGGGAGTCTCGGTAGTGGCTACACCTTC
- TRBJ2-7 - TRBV2 CASSEHGAYEQYF TGTGCCAGCAGTGAACATGGGGCCTACGAGCAGTACTTC
- TRBJ2-4 - TRBV29-1 CSVERQGLNIQYF TGCAGCGTTGAGCGGCAGGGTCTGAACATTCAGTACTTC
- TRBJ2-7 - TRBV7-9 CASSLGIMSYEQYF TGTGCCAGCAGCTTAGGTATCATGTCCTACGAGCAGTACTTC
- TRBJ2-1 - TRBV3-1 CASSEVGEQFF TGTGCCAGCAGCGAAGTGGGAGAGCAGTTCTTC
- TRBJ1-1 TRBD1 TRBV20-1 CSAREQGLGEAFF TGCAGTGCTAGAGAACAGGGGCTGGGTGAAGCTTTCTTT
many TRBJ2-1 TRBD1 TRBV7-2 CASSLEGANRVNEQFF TGTGCCAGCAGCTTAGAGGGGGCCAACAGGGTCAATGAGCAGTTCTTC
few TRBJ1-2 - TRBV6-5 CASSKTGGYGYTF TGTGCCAGCTCCAAGACAGGAGGGTATGGCTACACCTTC
- TRBJ2-7 TRBD1 TRBV29-1 CSVDTGARGEQYF TGCAGCGTTGATACAGGGGCGAGGGGAGAGCAGTACTTC
- TRBJ1-5 - TRBV5-6 CASSARGRNQPQHF TGTGCCAGCAGCGCCAGGGGAAGGAATCAGCCCCAGCATTTT
- TRBJ2-7 - TRBV28 CASRARYYEQYF TGTGCCAGCAGGGCCCGATACTACGAGCAGTACTTC
few TRBJ1-1 TRBD1 TRBV4-2 CASSQGDRGQAFF TGTGCCAGCAGCCAAGGAGACAGGGGGCAAGCTTTCTTT
- TRBJ2-3 - TRBV20-1 CSARSGPSTDTQYF TGCAGTGCTAGAAGCGGACCTAGCACAGATACGCAGTATTTT
few TRBJ2-1 - TRBV6-2/TRBV6-3 CASTPGFAPYNEQFF TGTGCCAGCACCCCGGGGTTTGCCCCTTACAATGAGCAGTTCTTC
- TRBJ1-5 - TRBV4-3 CASSQDLSGGNQPQHF TGCGCCAGCAGCCAAGATCTTTCAGGGGGCAATCAGCCCCAGCATTTT
few TRBJ2-3 TRBD1 TRBV20-1 CSARPPGGDSDTQYF TGCAGTGCTAGACCACCAGGGGGCGATTCGGATACGCAGTATTTT
- TRBJ2-3 TRBD1 TRBV29-1 CSVDNRGRADTQYF TGCAGCGTTGATAACAGGGGCAGGGCAGATACGCAGTATTTT
few TRBJ1-2 - TRBV6-5 CASAEPNYGYTF TGTGCCAGCGCGGAGCCCAACTATGGCTACACCTTC
- TRBJ2-3 TRBD1 TRBV28 CASPPRGTGITDTQYF TGTGCCAGCCCCCCGAGGGGGACAGGTATCACAGATACGCAGTATTTT